Shown below are 28 T cell receptor beta chains from a single sample sequenced in a study of blood T cell repertoires in COVID-19. Only in-frame clones appear in the TCRdb table, and some are missing; sequencing was by immunoSEQ multiplex PCR. The sample holds over 200,000 clones; less than 90% are singletons and the top ten take about 3.1%. The sample taken for sequencing was PBMCs or T cells enriched from blood (not recorded which). The receptors here all came from a woman aged 45 to 65 in a cohort exposed to, infected with or recovered from COVID-19 (not recorded which).

The chain employs TRBV3-1 (or the pseudogene TRBV3-2) and TRBJ2-1, with 12 positions matching TRBD2. This CDR3 region has 19 residues. V lost 2 bases and J lost 7; bases outside the gene matches: 15. Germline CDR1 reads LGHDT; CDR2 reads YNNKEL (reference sequence). The CDR3 coding sequence is TGTGCCAGCAGCCAATTGTGTGCGGCTAGCGGGGGGGCCATAAATGAGCAGTTCTTC. Its translation: CASSQLCAASGGAINEQFF.

The V gene is TRBV5-4, the J gene TRBJ1-1; D gene ambiguous. Per germline, CDR1 SGHNT and CDR2 YYREEE (reference sequence). Trimming took 10 bases from V and 4 from J, leaving 17 bases between them. This CDR3 is 13 amino acids long. Here the CDR3 reads CAVAGYAITEAFF. The CDR3 nucleotides are TGTGCCGTTGCGGGGTATGCCATCACTGAAGCTTTCTTT.

This chain joins TRBV7-6 and TRBJ2-3; D is unresolved. The CDR3 contains 18 residues. Trimming removed 0 bases at V and 1 base at J, with 17 bases between. Per germline, CDR1 SGHVS and CDR2 FNYEAQ. The CDR3 sequence is CASSLAPLDGSRTDTQYF. The CDR3 DNA reads as TGTGCCAGCAGCTTAGCACCCTTAGATGGTTCCCGCACAGATACGCAGTATTTT.

The gene calls are TRBV5-1 and TRBJ2-3, with D unclear. Per the germline V gene, CDR1 is SGHRS and CDR2 is YFSETQ. The V end was cut by 4 bases, the J end by 1 base, with 10 bases between. This CDR3 is built from 14 residues. The CDR3 DNA follows: TGCGCCAGCAGCGCGATCTTGGGCACAGATACGCAGTATTTT. Translated, it gives CASSAILGTDTQYF.

This sequence joins TRBV11-1 and TRBJ1-3; possible D gene TRBD1, 6 bases. Germline CDR1 reads SGHAT; CDR2 reads FQDESV (reference sequence). The CDR3 has 15 amino acids. Trimming removed 2 bases from V and 4 bases from J, with 12 bases in between. The chain's CDR3 is CASSLLGGRGNTIYF. CDR3 coding DNA: TGTGCCAGCAGCTTATTAGGGGGTCGCGGAAACACCATATATTTT.

This chain joins TRBV21-1 and TRBJ2-4; no check of the table's D call, TRBD2, against the DNA was made. TRBV21-1 is listed as a pseudogene. The CDR3 consists of 16 residues. DNA for the CDR3: TGTGCCAGCAGCAAAACCGATTCCGGGTCGCAAAACATTCAGTACTTC. The encoded protein is CASSKTDSGSQNIQYF.

The table lists this clone with a count of one. V and J are TRBV7-2 and TRBJ2-1, with D hard to call. Germline lookup yields CDR1 SGHTA and CDR2 FQGNSA. This CDR3 spans 15 amino acids. Between the trimmed V and J ends, which lost 3 bases and 0 bases, there was a span of 9 bases. The CDR3 here is CASSFIEISYNEQFF. Here the CDR3 DNA reads TGTGCCAGCAGCTTTATCGAGATCTCCTACAATGAGCAGTTCTTC.

The rearrangement uses TRBV4-2 and TRBJ1-3; D gene uncertain. The CDR3 consists of 14 residues. Germline V gives CDR1 LGHNA, CDR2 YNFKEQ. V was pared by 0 bases and J by 6 bases, with 9 bases between. CDR3 residues: CASSQDKNKNTIYF. In nucleotides, the CDR3 is TGTGCCAGCAGCCAAGATAAAAACAAAAACACCATATATTTT.

The V and J genes are TRBV7-2 and TRBJ1-2; TRBD1 agrees at 8 bases. V lost 4 bases and J lost 7; bases outside the gene matches: 8. The CDR3 is made up of 14 amino acids. Looked up from germline, CDR1 is SGHTA and CDR2 is FQGNSA. CDR3 nucleotide sequence: TGTGCCAGCAGCTACCAAACAGGGGGTTCTGGCTACACCTTC. Protein: CASSYQTGGSGYTF.

The CDR3 DNA reads as TGTGCCAGCAGTTACCGCGACAGGGTCGGTGGCTACACCTTC. Its protein is CASSYRDRVGGYTF. The chain links TRBV6-5 to TRBJ1-2; TRBD1 aligns across 7 bases. CDR1 is MNHEY and CDR2 is SVGAGI in the germline V gene. The CDR3 is 14 residues long. The V and J ends lost 2 bases and 7 bases, in that order; junction bases with no gene match: 7.

The genes are TRBV5-1 and TRBJ1-2; TRBD1 is a possible D gene (5 bases). Germline loops: CDR1 SGHRS, CDR2 YFSETQ. Trimming removed 4 bases from V and 0 bases from J, with 10 bases in between. This CDR3 spans 14 amino acids. This chain's CDR3 is CASSQDRANYGYTF. For the CDR3, the DNA is TGCGCCAGCAGCCAAGACAGAGCTAACTATGGCTACACCTTC.

The chain combines TRBV7-9 with TRBJ2-5, with 11 positions matching TRBD2. V lost 1 base to trimming and J lost 3 bases; unmatched junction nucleotides: 4. The germline gives CDR1 SEHNR, CDR2 FQNEAQ (reference sequence). This CDR3 comprises 16 residues. CDR3 region: CASSLGRLAGKETQYF. In DNA form, the CDR3 reads TGTGCCAGCAGCTTAGGGCGACTAGCGGGGAAAGAGACCCAGTACTTC.

This clone was observed once. The chain links TRBV11-2 to TRBJ2-6, with a possible D match to TRBD1 (6 bases). This CDR3 spans 14 amino acids. Trimming removed 5 bases at V and 7 bases at J, with 12 bases between. Per germline, CDR1 SGHAT and CDR2 FQNNGV. The CDR3 DNA follows: TGTGCCAGCAGCAAGGGGGTGAAAGCCAACGTCCTGACTTTC. This translates into CASSKGVKANVLTF.

This clone is a singleton in its sample. The chain joins TRBV20-1 to TRBJ2-7; no firm D call. The CDR3 has 13 amino acids. V lost 3 bases, J lost 6 bases, and 15 bases lay in between. Germline assignment: CDR1 DFQATT and CDR2 SNEGSKA (reference sequence). The CDR3 DNA follows: TGCAGTGCTAGTATGGTTTTGTCGGGCGAGCAGTACTTC. As protein: CSASMVLSGEQYF.

This clone was seen a single time. This chain uses TRBV9 with TRBJ2-7; maybe TRBD1 (6 bases). CDR1 SGDLS and CDR2 YYNGEE come from the germline V gene. This CDR3 is built from 13 residues. Trimming stripped 4 bases from V and 3 bases from J, with 11 bases between. CDR3 bases: TGTGCCAGCAGCAGGACAGATCGCTACGAGCAGTACTTC. It is translated as CASSRTDRYEQYF.

V and J are TRBV25-1 and TRBJ2-3; maybe TRBD2 (7 bases). V lost 4 bases to trimming and J lost 5 bases, with 22 bases between them. Germline values: CDR1 MGHDK, CDR2 SYGVNS. This CDR3 has 17 residues. As DNA, the CDR3 is TGTGCCAGCAGTGGCGAGCTGTGGGGGGGGGCTCAAGATACGCAGTATTTT. It yields the protein CASSGELWGGAQDTQYF.

The chain combines TRBV28 with TRBJ1-1; 7 nucleotides match TRBD1. The CDR3 loop spans 14 amino acids. After removal of 6 bases from V and 2 bases from J, the junction contained 6 bases not matched to a gene. CDR1 is MDHEN and CDR2 is SYDVKM in the germline V gene. The CDR3 DNA is TGTGCCAGCAGCCAAGGACAGGTAAACACTGAAGCTTTCTTT. Translated, it gives CASSQGQVNTEAFF.

The CDR3: CASRRGGAEGYEQYF. As DNA, the CDR3 is TGTGCCAGTCGTCGGGGGGGGGCGGAGGGCTACGAGCAGTACTTC. The chain combines TRBV27 with TRBJ2-7; 8 bases line up with TRBD2. The germline CDR1 and CDR2 sequences are MNHEY and SMNVEV (reference sequence). This CDR3 is 15 amino acids long. J was trimmed by 3 bases and V by 9 bases; bases with no gene match: 13.

This clone was counted only a few times. The CDR3 coding sequence is TGTGCCAGCAGCCGAGGGACTAGCGGGGGGGTCATCCAGTACTTC. Protein sequence: CASSRGTSGGVIQYF. The chain links TRBV7-8 to TRBJ2-7; 16 bases fit TRBD2. The CDR3 extends over 15 amino acids. Germline assignment: CDR1 SGHVS and CDR2 FQNEAQ. V trimming: 5 bases; J trimming: 10 bases; junction bases outside the gene matches: 8.

V and J are TRBV19 and TRBJ1-5, with 10 bases that match TRBD1. V shed 5 bases and J 5 bases; nucleotides not matched to a gene: 9. Per the germline V gene, CDR1 is LNHDA and CDR2 is SQIVND (reference sequence). The CDR3 is 16 amino acids. CDR3 nucleotides: TGTGCCAGTAGTCTCCGGACAGGGGGTGTGGATCAGCCCCAGCATTTT. Translation gives CASSLRTGGVDQPQHF.

The chain recombines TRBV7-6 with TRBJ2-1; maybe TRBD1 (6 bases). From germline, CDR1 is SGHVS and CDR2 FNYEAQ. Trimming stripped 5 bases from V and 2 bases from J, with 16 bases between. This CDR3 contains 16 residues. CDR3 nucleotide sequence: TGTGCCAGCAGCCCCTCCCTACAGGGAGCCTACAATGAGCAGTTCTTC. The encoded protein is CASSPSLQGAYNEQFF.

The J gene is TRBJ2-7, the V gene TRBV29-1, with 9 bases aligning to TRBD1. The CDR3 totals 13 residues. Unmatched junction bases numbered 6, after V lost 5 bases and J lost 4 bases. Per the germline V gene, CDR1 is SQVTM and CDR2 is ANQGSEA. Here the CDR3 reads CSVRDRDLYEQYF. The CDR3 coding sequence is TGCAGCGTTAGGGACAGGGATTTGTACGAGCAGTACTTC.

This clone was seen once. The V call is TRBV9, the J call TRBJ1-2; 12 nucleotides align to TRBD1. CDR1 is SGDLS, CDR2 YYNGEE, per germline. The CDR3 extends over 14 amino acids. V was pared by 3 bases and J by 5 bases, with 2 bases of the junction left unmatched. The CDR3 sequence is CASSEGQGAYGYTF. CDR3 DNA: TGTGCCAGCAGCGAGGGACAGGGGGCATATGGCTACACCTTC. Full variable domain (rest looked up from reference TRBV9 and TRBJ1-2): DSGVTQTPKHLITATGQRVTLRCSPRSGDLSVYWYQQSLDQGLQFLIQYYNGEERAKGNILERFSAQQFPDLHSELNLSSLELGDSALYFCASSEGQGAYGYTFGSGTRLTVV.

This sequence joins TRBV5-1 and TRBJ1-4, with 8 bases aligning to TRBD1. V shed 4 bases, J shed 3 bases, and the junction held 5 bases outside the gene matches. The CDR3 runs to 15 residues. Germline V gene sequence: CDR1 SGHRS, CDR2 YFSETQ. CDR3 nucleotides: TGCGCCAGCAGCATTCGGACAGGGTCTAATGAAAAACTGTTTTTT. Translated, it gives CASSIRTGSNEKLFF.

J is TRBJ2-2 and V is TRBV5-1; maybe TRBD2 (5 bases). Trimming cost V 0 bases and J 5 bases, with 5 bases left between them. This CDR3 region has 13 residues. From germline, CDR1 is SGHRS and CDR2 YFSETQ. CDR3 in amino acids: CASSLGGTGELFF. CDR3 nucleotide sequence: TGCGCCAGCAGCTTGGGCGGGACCGGGGAGCTGTTTTTT.

This clone came up once. The chain employs TRBV7-9 and TRBJ2-3; 7 bases are a match to TRBD2. V trimming: 3 bases; J trimming: 5 bases; junction bases outside the gene matches: 14. CDR3 length equals 17 residues. In germline, CDR1 is SEHNR, CDR2 FQNEAQ (reference sequence). The CDR3 sequence: CASSFPPRGGTLDTQYF. CDR3 DNA: TGTGCCAGCAGCTTCCCTCCCCGCGGGGGAACTCTAGATACGCAGTATTTT.

V and J are TRBV9 and TRBJ1-6; possible D gene TRBD1, 5 bases. The V gene's germline CDR1 is SGDLS and CDR2 YYNGEE. This CDR3 region has 17 residues. Trimming pared 0 bases from V and 7 bases from J, leaving 17 bases between. The CDR3 loop is CASSVGQSARANSPLHF. For the CDR3, the DNA is TGTGCCAGCAGCGTAGGACAGAGTGCAAGGGCGAATTCACCCCTCCACTTT.

The V gene is TRBV9, the J gene TRBJ2-5, with 10 positions matching TRBD2. The CDR3 covers 17 residues. V shed 0 bases and J 2 bases; nucleotides not matched to a gene: 7. The V gene's germline CDR1 is SGDLS and CDR2 YYNGEE. The CDR3 region has the DNA TGTGCCAGCAGCGTAGGGCGGTCTAGCGGGGGTCAAGAGACCCAGTACTTC. This translates into CASSVGRSSGGQETQYF.